A single sample gave rise to the 28 T cell receptor beta chains below, sequenced in a study of CD8+ T cells in alopecia areata. RNA, once extracted, was reverse transcribed into cDNA for use as the sequencing template. Produced via immunoSEQ multiplex PCR; TCRdb's table is partial and in-frame only. The table lists 250,000 or so clones, with no singletons. Markers used for sorting pooled cutaneous lymph node cells were CD4, CD8alpha, NKG2D, NKG2ACE and others. Sample: CD4+ T cells sorted from a lymph node. These receptors were collected from a C3H/HeJ mouse with alopecia areata. Mice of this strain are of MHC haplotype H2-k.

Concerning this clone: The gene symbols are mouse symbols. The missing CDR3 end, 4 residues past where the read stops, is filled in from the germline J gene. The V gene is TRBV1, the J gene TRBJ2-5; perhaps TRBD2 as D (5 bases). The germline V gene has CDR1 NSQYPW and CDR2 LRSPGD (reference sequence). The CDR3 runs 15 residues. Trimming cost V 1 base and J 0 bases, with 8 bases left between them. CDR3 sequence: CTCSAAGNNQDTQYF. CDR3 DNA, as far as it was read: TGCACCTGCAGTGCAGCTGGGAATAACCAAGAC.

A word on this clone: Mouse names are used for the genes. Read coverage stops 4 residues before the CDR3 terminus; the germline J gene supplies the remainder. The V and J genes are TRBV19 and TRBJ1-1; 9 nucleotides match TRBD1. V lost 6 bases, J lost 4 bases, and 4 bases stayed unmatched. The germline gives CDR1 FNHDT, CDR2 SITEND (reference sequence). This CDR3 region has 13 residues. The CDR3: CASTRQGVTEVFF. CDR3 DNA, as far as it was read: TGTGCCAGCACCCGACAGGGGGTCACA.

This clone occurred a few times. The gene symbols are mouse symbols. The DNA ends 3 residues before the CDR3 does, and the rest of the CDR3 is filled in from the germline J gene. The rearrangement joins TRBV1 to TRBJ1-6; TRBD1 agrees at 12 bases. TRBJ1-6 is an ORF; its function is uncertain. Germline CDR1 reads NSQYPW; CDR2 reads LRSPGD (reference sequence). Losses at the gene ends were 6 bases for V and 4 bases for J; bases not matched to a gene: 1. This CDR3 region has 15 residues. CDR3 DNA, as far as it was read: TGCACCTGCAGGGGACAGGGGGCATATAATTCGCCC. Residues: CTCRGQGAYNSP. The CDR3 reads in full as CTCRGQGAYNSPLYF.

Comment on this clone: Gene names are mouse gene names. The observed sequence ends 4 residues before the CDR3 terminus, with the missing tail filled in from the germline J gene. The V call is TRBV19, the J call TRBJ2-7, with TRBD2 matching 11 bases. This CDR3 is 16 amino acids long. In germline, CDR1 is FNHDT, CDR2 SITEND (reference sequence). The trim removed 4 bases at V and 0 bases at J, leaving 6 bases unmatched. The covered CDR3 bases are TGTGCCAGCAGTCCACCGGGACTGGGGGTCTCCTAT. Residues: CASSPPGLGVSY. The complete CDR3 protein is CASSPPGLGVSYEQYF. The full variable domain, completed using reference TRBV19 and TRBJ2-7, is GGIITQTPKFLIGQEGQKLTLKCQQNFNHDTMYWYRQDSGKGLRLIYYSITENDLQKGDLSEGYDASREKKSSFSLTVTSAQKNEMAVFLCASSPPGLGVSYEQYFGPGTRLTVL.

This clone was seen more than once but under ten times. Mouse gene names apply. The sequence runs out 4 residues before the end of the CDR3; the remainder is reconstructed from the germline J gene. The chain joins TRBV1 to TRBJ2-1, with 8 bases matching TRBD1. Germline V lookup: CDR1 NSQYPW, CDR2 LRSPGD (reference sequence). The CDR3 is 13 residues long. The CDR3 region is CTCSGQGRAEQFF. CDR3 DNA, as far as it was read: TGCACCTGCAGTGGACAGGGGAGGGCT.

This clone has just a few counts. Each gene name is a mouse one. The CDR3 is cut off 3 residues early in the read; its end comes from the germline J gene. The chain couples TRBV19 to TRBJ1-6; 9 nucleotides agree with TRBD1. TRBJ1-6 is given ORF status, its function remaining uncertain. This CDR3 is built from 16 residues. CDR1 is FNHDT, CDR2 SITEND, per germline (reference sequence). V dropped 3 bases and J dropped 5; count of bases not matched to a gene: 6. CDR3 DNA (partial): TGTGCCAGCAGTACCCCGGGACAGGGAGATAATTCGCCC. This encodes CASSTPGQGDNSP. The CDR3 as a whole reads CASSTPGQGDNSPLYF.

This clone was picked up a small number of times. Genes here carry mouse names. The read ends 3 residues shy of where the CDR3 ends; the end is completed using the germline J gene. This chain joins TRBV13-1 and TRBJ1-6; D unresolved. TRBJ1-6 is an ORF, and what it does is uncertain. Germline V CDR1 and CDR2: NSHNY, SYGAGN. The CDR3 contains 15 residues. Trimming took 2 bases from V and 0 from J, leaving 6 bases between them. The CDR3 DNA, read in part, is TGTGCCAGCAGTGACAGGTTTTCCTATAATTCGCCC. Its protein product is CASSDRFSYNSP. The complete CDR3 protein is CASSDRFSYNSPLYF.

This clone was seen more than once but under ten times. Germline and genes here are mouse. The CDR3 extends 4 residues past the end of the read, so its final part is completed from the germline J gene. The chain recombines TRBV1 with TRBJ2-1, with unresolved D. Trimming shortened V by 3 bases and J by 0 bases, and 9 bases separated the two germline ends. The germline CDR1 and CDR2 sequences are NSQYPW and LRSPGD (reference sequence). The CDR3 loop spans 15 amino acids. The CDR3 DNA, read in part, is TGCACCTGCAGTGCTCCCCCAAATAACTATGCT. Protein: CTCSAPPNNYA. In full, the CDR3 reads CTCSAPPNNYAEQFF.

Details on this clone: Genes here carry mouse names. The read ends 4 residues early relative to the CDR3; the germline J gene fills the gap. The J gene is TRBJ2-3, the V gene TRBV1, with 12 bases fitting TRBD2. Germline assignment: CDR1 NSQYPW and CDR2 LRSPGD (reference sequence). After removal of 4 bases from V and 2 bases from J, the junction contained 4 bases not matched to a gene. This CDR3 comprises 16 residues. The CDR3: CTCSETGGAAAETLYF. CDR3 DNA (partial): TGCACCTGCAGTGAGACTGGGGGGGCTGCTGCAGAA.

This clone was observed a few times. Gene names are mouse gene names. Read data end 4 residues before the CDR3 end; the end is taken from the germline J gene. The J gene is TRBJ2-2, the V gene TRBV12-1; D is uncertain. CDR3 length equals 14 residues. V lost 1 base and J lost 4, with 9 bases in between. Germline loops: CDR1 SGHSN, CDR2 HYEKVE. Incomplete CDR3 DNA: TGTGCCAGCTCTCTAGTAGGGTCCACCGGG. It is translated as CASSLVGSTG. The full CDR3 sequence reads CASSLVGSTGQLYF.

Concerning this clone: Mouse germline and gene names are used. The read ends 3 residues before the CDR3 terminus; that terminus is restored from the germline J gene. V gene TRBV5 combines with J gene TRBJ1-6; TRBD1 might be the D (5 bases). TRBJ1-6 counts as an open reading frame of uncertain function. CDR1 and CDR2 from the germline V gene are LGHNA and YNLKQL (reference sequence). CDR3 length equals 16 residues. V lost 2 bases, J lost 5 bases, and 13 bases lay in between. The sequenced CDR3 bases are TGTGCCAGCAGCCAACTGGACGGGGGGGATAATTCGCCC. This translates into CASSQLDGGDNSP. The entire CDR3 protein is CASSQLDGGDNSPLYF.

In the case of this clone: Genes and germline come from the mouse. The CDR3 extends 4 residues past the end of the read, so its final part is completed from the germline J gene. This sequence joins TRBV1 and TRBJ2-7; D possibly corresponds to TRBD2 (6 bases). CDR1 is NSQYPW and CDR2 is LRSPGD in the germline V gene (reference sequence). The CDR3 is 16 amino acids. Deletions cut 0 bases from V and 0 bases from J, with 12 bases between. The CDR3 loop reads CTCSADLGVSSYEQYF. Incomplete CDR3 DNA: TGCACCTGCAGTGCAGATTTGGGGGTCAGCTCCTAT.

This clone was counted between two and nine times. Germline and genes: mouse. From the germline J gene comes the end of the CDR3, since the read stops 4 residues before it. This chain connects TRBV17 to TRBJ2-3; 11 bases fit TRBD2. CDR1 MNHDT and CDR2 YYDKIL come from the germline V gene. The CDR3 loop spans 15 amino acids. V dropped 2 bases and J dropped 3; count of bases not matched to a gene: 1. The sequenced CDR3 bases are TGTGCTAGCAGTAGACGACTGGGGGGGGCAGAA. Translation gives CASSRRLGGAE. The CDR3 in its entirety is CASSRRLGGAETLYF. Full variable domain (remainder filled in from reference TRBV17 and TRBJ2-3): DTTVKQNPRYKLARVGKPVNLICSQTMNHDTMYWYQKKPNQAPKLLLFYYDKILNREADTFEKFQSSRPNNSFCSLYIGSAGLEYSAMYLCASSRRLGGAETLYFGSGTRLTVL.

Regarding this clone: The genes and germline here are from mouse. The CDR3 end is not reached by the read, which stops 4 residues before it; the germline J gene fills it in. The sample contains more than one DNA sequence encoding this CDR3. V is TRBV13-1 and J is TRBJ2-3, with 11 bases that match TRBD2. This CDR3 is built from 16 residues. The germline CDR1 and CDR2 sequences are NSHNY and SYGAGN. V shed 5 bases and J 0 bases; nucleotides not matched to a gene: 5. The CDR3 sequence: CASSTGTGGSAETLYF. Incomplete CDR3 DNA: TGTGCCAGCAGCACCGGGACTGGGGGTAGTGCAGAA.

Only a few counts were recorded for this clone. Each gene name is a mouse one. The read terminates 4 residues ahead of where the CDR3 ends, so the germline J gene completes it. The V and J genes are TRBV19 and TRBJ1-1; D is possibly TRBD1 (6 bases). The germline gives CDR1 FNHDT, CDR2 SITEND (reference sequence). The ends were cut back, 6 bases at V and 1 base at J, with 13 bases in the middle. The CDR3 sequence is 14 residues long. The sequenced part of the CDR3 DNA is TGTGCCAGCATGAGGGGGGGAGGAAACACA. This codes for CASMRGGGNT. The entire CDR3 is CASMRGGGNTEVFF.

As concerns this clone: Each gene name is a mouse one. Read coverage stops 4 residues before the CDR3 terminus; the germline J gene supplies the remainder. The chain combines TRBV31 with TRBJ2-1, with 7 nucleotides matching TRBD1. CDR3 length: 13 residues. Germline V gene data show CDR1 as GKSSPN and CDR2 as SITVG. Trimming at V came to 5 bases and at J to 4 bases, leaving 5 bases not matched to a gene. This CDR3 reads CAWGEGQYAEQFF. The sequenced part of the CDR3 DNA is TGTGCCTGGGGCGAGGGACAGTATGCT.

This clone was detected a few times. Gene and germline names: mouse. The CDR3 end lies 3 residues beyond the end of the read and is filled in from the germline J gene. The rearrangement uses TRBV19 and TRBJ1-6; tentative D call: TRBD1 (5 bases). TRBJ1-6 is given ORF status, its function remaining uncertain. The length of the CDR3 is 13 residues. Germline assignment: CDR1 FNHDT and CDR2 SITEND (reference sequence). CDR3 DNA, as far as it was read: TGTGCCAGCAGTATCCGCCAGGGTGGGCCC. Protein product: CASSIRQGGP. The whole CDR3 protein reads CASSIRQGGPLYF.

This clone was counted many times. Gene and germline names: mouse. The read halts 4 residues ahead of the CDR3 end, with the missing end drawn from the germline J gene. The sample carries other DNA sequences with the same CDR3. The V gene is TRBV17, the J gene TRBJ2-2, with 8 bases that match TRBD1. Trimming took 5 bases from V and 2 from J; bases not matched to a gene: 1. The CDR3 length is 14 residues. Germline V lookup: CDR1 MNHDT, CDR2 YYDKIL. The sequenced CDR3 bases are TGTGCTAGCAGTCAGGGGGCGAACACCGGG. It specifies CASSQGANTG. The whole CDR3 sequence reads CASSQGANTGQLYF.

This clone was seen more than once but under ten times. Gene names are the mouse ones. Read data end 4 residues before the CDR3 end; the end is taken from the germline J gene. The genes are TRBV13-3 and TRBJ2-1, with a possible D match to TRBD1 (6 bases). Germline V lookup: CDR1 NNHDY, CDR2 SYVADS. With 2 bases removed from V and 1 base from J, the gap between germline ends came to 10 bases. This CDR3 is 15 amino acids long. CDR3 DNA, as far as it was read: TGTGCCAGCAGTGAAGACGGGACAAACTATGCT. Translated: CASSEDGTNYA. The full CDR3 is CASSEDGTNYAEQFF.

A word on this clone: The gene symbols are mouse symbols. The DNA ends 4 residues before the CDR3 does, and the rest of the CDR3 is filled in from the germline J gene. The same CDR3 also results from other DNA sequences found in this sample. The J gene is TRBJ2-3, the V gene TRBV5; a weak D match, TRBD1 (6 bases). The CDR3 runs 14 residues. Germline-derived CDR1 and CDR2 are LGHNA and YNLKQL (reference sequence). The V end was cut by 4 bases, the J end by 2 bases, with 10 bases between. The sequenced part of the CDR3 DNA is TGTGCCAGCAGCCCTCGGGACAATGCAGAA. This translates into CASSPRDNAE. The complete CDR3 protein is CASSPRDNAETLYF.

In the case of this clone: Germline and genes here are mouse. The CDR3 extends 4 residues past the end of the read, so its final part is completed from the germline J gene. V gene TRBV1 combines with J gene TRBJ2-7; tentatively, D is TRBD1 (6 bases). The V gene's germline CDR1 is NSQYPW and CDR2 LRSPGD (reference sequence). The CDR3 runs to 15 residues. The sequenced CDR3 bases are TGCACCTGCAGTGCAATAAGGGGGACATCTTAT. It codes for CTCSAIRGTSY. The whole CDR3 is CTCSAIRGTSYEQYF. Supplemented by reference TRBV1 and TRBJ2-7, the full variable domain reads VTLLEQNPRWRLVPRGQAVNLRCILKNSQYPWMSWYQQDLQKQLQWLFTLRSPGDKEVKSLPGADYLATRVTDTELRLQVANMSQGRTLYCTCSAIRGTSYEQYFGPGTRLTVL.

Regarding this clone: The listed genes are named as in mouse. The CDR3 is cut off 4 residues early in the read; its end comes from the germline J gene. The same CDR3 also results from other DNA sequences found in this sample. The V gene is TRBV31, the J gene TRBJ2-7, with 10 bases fitting TRBD1. V lost 5 bases to trimming and J lost 3 bases; unmatched junction nucleotides: 1. Germline values: CDR1 GKSSPN, CDR2 SITVG. The CDR3 is made up of 12 amino acids. The CDR3 DNA, read in part, is TGTGCCTGGGGGACAGGGGTCTAT. Its protein is CAWGTGVY. The CDR3 as a whole reads CAWGTGVYEQYF. The full variable domain, with the rest looked up from reference TRBV31 and TRBJ2-7, is AQTIHQWPVAEIKAVGSPLSLGCTIKGKSSPNLYWYWQATGGTLQQLFYSITVGQVESVVQLNLSASRPKDDQFILSTEKLLLSHSGFYLCAWGTGVYEQYFGPGTRLTVL.

A few counts support this clone. Mouse gene names apply. The sequenced fragment ends 4 residues before the CDR3 boundary, so the rest is inferred from the germline J gene. The rearrangement links TRBV19 to TRBJ2-7, with 8 bases aligning to TRBD2. The CDR3 length is 13 residues. The germline V gene encodes CDR1 FNHDT and CDR2 SITEND (reference sequence). CDR3 in amino acids: CASSRLGLYEQYF. CDR3 DNA (partial): TGTGCCAGCAGTAGACTGGGGCTTTAT.

The table lists this clone with a few counts. Mouse gene names and germline throughout. From the germline J gene comes the end of the CDR3, since the read stops 4 residues before it. The V call is TRBV1, the J call TRBJ1-2, with D unresolved. Germline V gene sequence: CDR1 NSQYPW, CDR2 LRSPGD (reference sequence). The CDR3 is 16 residues long. V gave up 0 bases and J gave up 0 bases, with 11 bases separating them. The sequenced part of the CDR3 DNA is TGCACCTGCAGTGCAGATCAGCGCGTTGCAAACTCC. Protein product: CTCSADQRVANS. The whole CDR3 protein reads CTCSADQRVANSDYTF.

This clone was counted a few times. Gene labels here are mouse ones. The read finishes 4 residues shy of the CDR3 end, and the germline J gene is used to complete it. The chain is built from TRBV5 and TRBJ2-3, with TRBD2 identical over 14 bases. The V and J ends lost 4 bases and 0 bases, in that order; junction bases with no gene match: 3. Germline values: CDR1 LGHNA, CDR2 YNLKQL (reference sequence). The CDR3 runs to 17 residues. The CDR3 sequence is CASSLGTGGASAETLYF. The covered CDR3 bases are TGTGCCAGCAGCCTTGGGACTGGGGGGGCTAGTGCAGAA.

In the case of this clone: Mouse gene names apply. From the germline J gene comes the end of the CDR3, since the read stops 4 residues before it. The chain uses TRBV13-2 and TRBJ2-2, with D possibly matching TRBD1 (7 bases). V dropped 3 bases and J dropped 4 bases, with 10 bases sitting between them. Germline lookup yields CDR1 NNHNN and CDR2 SYGAGS (reference sequence). This CDR3 region has 14 residues. The chain's CDR3 is CASGGGGSTGQLYF. The CDR3 bases that were read are TGTGCCAGCGGTGGAGGGGGCAGCACCGGG.

A note on this clone: Mouse names are used for the genes. The sequence runs out 4 residues before the end of the CDR3; the remainder is reconstructed from the germline J gene. The same CDR3 is also encoded by other DNA sequences in this sample. The rearrangement links TRBV13-1 to TRBJ2-7; 10 nucleotides line up with TRBD1. CDR3 length equals 14 residues. Germline V gene data show CDR1 as NSHNY and CDR2 as SYGAGN. After removal of 3 bases from V and 3 bases from J, the junction contained 3 bases not matched to a gene. CDR3 bases read: TGTGCCAGCAGTGTCCGGGACAGGGGCTAT. Translated, it gives CASSVRDRGY. The entire CDR3 is CASSVRDRGYEQYF.

In this sample, this clone turned up many times. Mouse gene names and germline throughout. The same CDR3 can be traced to other DNA sequences in this sample. Incomplete CDR3 DNA: TGCACCTGCAGTGGAGACAATTCCTATAATTCGCCC. It specifies CTCSGDNSYNSP. The entire CDR3 is CTCSGDNSYNSPLYF. The J gene is TRBJ1-6, the V gene TRBV1, with D uncertain. The CDR3 extends 3 residues past the end of the read, so its final part is completed from the germline J gene. TRBJ1-6 is treated as an ORF (open reading frame) with a function not yet certain. Trimming left V 4 bases short and J 0 bases short, with 7 bases between. Germline V gene lookup returns CDR1 NSQYPW and CDR2 LRSPGD (reference sequence). The CDR3 sequence is 15 residues long.